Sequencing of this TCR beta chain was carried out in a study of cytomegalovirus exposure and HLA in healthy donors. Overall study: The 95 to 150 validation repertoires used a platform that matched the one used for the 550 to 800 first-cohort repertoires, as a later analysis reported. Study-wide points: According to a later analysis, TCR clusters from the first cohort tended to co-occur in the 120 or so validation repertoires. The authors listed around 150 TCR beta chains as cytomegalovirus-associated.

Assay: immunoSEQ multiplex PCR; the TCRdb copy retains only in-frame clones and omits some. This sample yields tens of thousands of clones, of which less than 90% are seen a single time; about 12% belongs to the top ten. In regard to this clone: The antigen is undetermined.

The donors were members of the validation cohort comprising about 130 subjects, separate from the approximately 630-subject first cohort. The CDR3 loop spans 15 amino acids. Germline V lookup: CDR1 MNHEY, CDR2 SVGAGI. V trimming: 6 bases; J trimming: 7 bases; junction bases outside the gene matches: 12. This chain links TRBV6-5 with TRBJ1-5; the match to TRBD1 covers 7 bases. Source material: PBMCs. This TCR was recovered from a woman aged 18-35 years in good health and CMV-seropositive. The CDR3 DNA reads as TGTGCCAGCAGACTAGAGACAGGGATTGGGCAGCCCCAGCATTTT. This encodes CASRLETGIGQPQHF.